Listed below are T cell receptor beta chains from one sample, sequenced in a study of T cell responses to AZD1222 COVID-19 vaccine. Profiled with immunoSEQ multiplex PCR; TCRdb holds only in-frame clones, not every one. Of roughly 97,000 clones in the sample, approximately 89% are singletons; the top ten hold about 8.7%. The source was peripheral blood, collected on day 0 of AZD1222 vaccination. The source of these receptors is an adult in good health. CDR3s include the opening cysteine and the closing phenylalanine or tryptophan. D genes are given only for firm matches. Only part of the rows carry a size: once, few, many, or a class if the clone is expanded.

CDR3,DNA,size,D,J,V
CASSITGLGTEAFF,TGTGCCAGCAGTATTACAGGTCTGGGCACTGAAGCTTTCTTT,once,NA,TRBJ1-1,TRBV9
CASGRQGPGATEAFF,TGTGCCAGCGGAAGACAGGGACCGGGGGCCACTGAAGCTTTCTTT,NA,TRBD1,TRBJ1-1,TRBV27
CSVCREGATNEKLFF,TGCAGCGTTTGCAGGGAGGGCGCAACTAATGAAAAACTGTTTTTT,NA,NA,TRBJ1-4,TRBV29-1
CASSLSQNQPQHF,TGTGCCAGCAGTTTGTCCCAGAATCAGCCCCAGCATTTT,NA,NA,TRBJ1-5,TRBV12-3/TRBV12-4
CASSTAIGMNYGYTF,TGTGCCAGTAGTACCGCAATAGGGATGAACTATGGCTACACCTTC,NA,NA,TRBJ1-2,TRBV19
CASTNPDRGGTEAFF,TGTGCCAGCACCAACCCGGACAGGGGAGGCACTGAAGCTTTCTTT,NA,TRBD1,TRBJ1-1,TRBV7-9
CASSLYALDSLQETQYF,TGTGCCAGCAGTTTATATGCCCTAGACAGCCTGCAAGAGACCCAGTACTTC,NA,NA,TRBJ2-5,TRBV28
CASSLLTQGGRTDTQYF,TGTGCCAGCAGCTTGCTAACCCAGGGAGGGCGCACAGATACGCAGTATTTT,NA,TRBD2,TRBJ2-3,TRBV11-2
CASTQDSSNYGYTF,TGTGCCAGCACCCAGGACAGCTCTAACTATGGCTACACCTTC,NA,NA,TRBJ1-2,TRBV7-2
CASSSGHPTTNVLTF,TGTGCCAGCAGCTCCGGACACCCCACAACCAACGTCCTGACTTTC,NA,NA,TRBJ2-6,TRBV7-9
CASSSRGGGRINEQFF,TGTGCCAGCAGTTCGAGGGGGGGAGGGCGGATCAATGAGCAGTTCTTC,once,NA,TRBJ2-1,TRBV6-5
CASTEGTSGIYEQYF,TGCGCCAGCACCGAAGGGACTAGCGGGATCTACGAGCAGTACTTC,NA,TRBD2,TRBJ2-7,TRBV4-1
CASSRLAGNTGELFF,TGTGCCAGCAGTCGACTAGCGGGTAACACCGGGGAGCTGTTTTTT,NA,TRBD2,TRBJ2-2,TRBV6-5
CASSLQTGPFVEAFF,TGTGCCAGCAGCTTACAGACAGGTCCGTTCGTTGAAGCTTTCTTT,once,NA,TRBJ1-1,TRBV5-5
CASSLRMNTEAFF,TGTGCCAGCAGCCTTCGTATGAACACTGAAGCTTTCTTT,NA,NA,TRBJ1-1,TRBV28
CASRLPRASSYEQYF,TGTGCCAGCAGACTACCTAGGGCAAGTTCCTACGAGCAGTACTTC,NA,NA,TRBJ2-7,TRBV6-5
CASSPPGSGANVLTF,TGTGCCAGTAGTCCCCCTGGGTCTGGGGCCAACGTCCTGACTTTC,NA,NA,TRBJ2-6,TRBV19
CASSASSTGGIYGYTF,TGTGCCAGCAGTGCTTCATCGACAGGGGGGATCTATGGCTACACCTTC,NA,TRBD1,TRBJ1-2,TRBV6-1
CASSESGTAYNSPLHF,TGTGCCAGCAGTGAATCTGGGACTGCCTATAATTCACCCCTCCACTTT,NA,NA,TRBJ1-6,TRBV25-1
CASSPLAPSGMSQYF,TGTGCCAGCAGCCCCCTGGCGCCTAGCGGGATGTCGCAGTATTTT,NA,TRBD2,TRBJ2-3,TRBV5-4
CAVRDGNTGELFF,TGTGCAGTCCGGGATGGGAACACCGGGGAGCTGTTTTTT,NA,NA,TRBJ2-2,TRBV30
CASISLGFEQFF,TGTGCCAGTATTTCTTTGGGATTTGAGCAGTTCTTC,NA,NA,TRBJ2-1,TRBV19
CASSLGTGVGASPLHF,TGTGCCAGCTCCCTGGGGACAGGGGTAGGGGCTTCACCCCTCCACTTT,NA,TRBD1,TRBJ1-6,TRBV27
CAISGDGGTRALHF,TGTGCCATCAGTGGGGATGGGGGCACGAGGGCCCTCCACTTT,NA,NA,TRBJ1-6,TRBV10-3
CASRLTSGNYEQYF,TGTGCCAGCAGACTTACTAGCGGGAACTACGAGCAGTACTTC,NA,TRBD2,TRBJ2-7,TRBV28
CASSPYLGQGGSQPQHF,TGTGCCAGCAGCCCCTACCTTGGACAGGGCGGGAGTCAGCCCCAGCATTTT,NA,TRBD1,TRBJ1-5,TRBV28
CASSGNQNQPQHF,TGTGCCAGCAGTGGCAACCAGAACCAGCCCCAGCATTTT,NA,NA,TRBJ1-5,TRBV28
CATSDPDSSGSYEQYF,TGTGCCACCAGTGATCCCGACAGCTCTGGCTCCTACGAGCAGTACTTC,NA,NA,TRBJ2-7,TRBV24-1
CASSVQGDTEAFF,TGTGCCAGCTCCGTCCAGGGAGATACTGAAGCTTTCTTT,NA,NA,TRBJ1-1,TRBV4-2
CASSSRTGETGELFF,TGCGCCAGCAGCTCCCGGACAGGGGAGACCGGGGAGCTGTTTTTT,NA,TRBD1,TRBJ2-2,TRBV5-1
CASSLWGGGNTIYF,TGTGCCAGCAGCTTATGGGGCGGTGGAAACACCATATATTTT,NA,NA,TRBJ1-3,TRBV7-8
CASSKGQGWSPLHF,TGTGCCAGCAGCAAAGGACAGGGTTGGTCACCCCTCCACTTT,NA,TRBD1,TRBJ1-6,TRBV7-2
CASSLVGSGMFPLEKLFF,TGTGCCAGCAGCTTGGTAGGCAGTGGGATGTTTCCCCTTGAAAAACTGTTTTTT,NA,NA,TRBJ1-4,TRBV7-9
CATSRDTGFRRGNIQYF,TGTGCCACCAGCAGAGATACCGGGTTCCGTCGGGGAAACATTCAGTACTTC,NA,NA,TRBJ2-4,TRBV15
CSAVDRGGMNTEAFF,TGCAGCGCCGTGGACAGGGGGGGTATGAACACTGAAGCTTTCTTT,NA,TRBD1,TRBJ1-1,TRBV29-1
CASRIAADTQYF,TGTGCCAGCAGAATAGCCGCAGATACGCAGTATTTT,NA,NA,TRBJ2-3,TRBV28
CASSKRTRAYEQYF,TGTGCCAGCAGCAAGCGGACTAGAGCATACGAGCAGTACTTC,NA,NA,TRBJ2-7,TRBV21-1
CVIRGSGEAFF,TGTGTCATTAGAGGTTCCGGTGAAGCTTTCTTT,NA,NA,TRBJ1-1,TRBV6-6
CASSLLLGGGELFF,TGTGCCAGCAGCTTGCTTTTGGGGGGCGGGGAGCTGTTTTTT,once,NA,TRBJ2-2,TRBV5-4
CASSSGANYGYTF,TGTGCCAGCAGTTCGGGGGCCAACTATGGCTACACCTTC,NA,NA,TRBJ1-2,TRBV2
CASSGTGNNSPLHF,TGTGCCAGCAGTGGGACAGGGAATAATTCACCCCTCCACTTT,NA,TRBD1,TRBJ1-6,TRBV28
CASSLSGTAPYEQYF,TGTGCCAGCAGCTTATCCGGGACAGCCCCCTACGAGCAGTACTTC,NA,TRBD1,TRBJ2-7,TRBV11-3
CSVRRDYYSQYF,TGCAGCGTTCGCCGGGACTACTATTCGCAGTATTTT,NA,TRBD2,TRBJ2-3,TRBV29-1
CASSEGSQGADTQYF,TGTGCCAGCAGTGAGGGTTCGCAGGGGGCAGATACGCAGTATTTT,few,TRBD1,TRBJ2-3,TRBV6-1
CASSPRDRGNYGYTF,TGTGCCAGCAGCCCCCGGGACAGGGGGAACTATGGCTACACCTTC,NA,TRBD1,TRBJ1-2,TRBV3-1/TRBV3-2
CASSAQTGVAPVFRHF,TGTGCCAGCAGTGCCCAAACAGGGGTAGCCCCAGTTTTCAGGCATTTT,NA,TRBD1,TRBJ2-3,TRBV27
CASLPEGLAANYGYTF,TGTGCCAGCCTCCCGGAGGGGCTAGCCGCTAACTATGGCTACACCTTC,NA,NA,TRBJ1-2,TRBV2
CASSETQLQGEYTF,TGCGCCAGCAGTGAGACCCAATTACAGGGGGAATACACCTTC,once,TRBD1,TRBJ1-2,TRBV10-2
CASSFRGAGEQFF,TGTGCCAGCAGCTTTAGGGGGGCAGGGGAGCAGTTCTTC,few,NA,TRBJ2-1,TRBV5-5
CASSHFTGNEQFF,TGTGCCAGCAGCCATTTTACCGGCAATGAGCAGTTCTTC,NA,NA,TRBJ2-1,TRBV3-1/TRBV3-2
CASRNINSYEQYF,TGTGCCAGCAGGAATATCAACTCCTACGAGCAGTACTTC,NA,NA,TRBJ2-7,TRBV27